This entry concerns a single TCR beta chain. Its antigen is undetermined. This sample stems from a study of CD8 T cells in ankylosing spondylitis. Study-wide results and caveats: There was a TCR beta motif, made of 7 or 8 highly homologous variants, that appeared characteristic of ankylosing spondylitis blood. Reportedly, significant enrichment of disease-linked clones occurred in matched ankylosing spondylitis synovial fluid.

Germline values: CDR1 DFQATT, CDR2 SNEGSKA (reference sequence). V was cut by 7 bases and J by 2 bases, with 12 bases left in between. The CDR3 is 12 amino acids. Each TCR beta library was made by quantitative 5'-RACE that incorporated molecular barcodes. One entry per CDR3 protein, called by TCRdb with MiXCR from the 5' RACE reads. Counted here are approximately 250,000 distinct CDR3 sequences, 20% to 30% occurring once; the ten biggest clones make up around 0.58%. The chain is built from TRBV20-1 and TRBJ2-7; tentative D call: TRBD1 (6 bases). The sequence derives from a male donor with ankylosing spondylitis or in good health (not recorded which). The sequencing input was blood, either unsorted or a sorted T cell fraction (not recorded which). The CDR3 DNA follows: TGCAGTGTAGGACAGCAAACCTACGAGCAGTACTTC. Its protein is CSVGQQTYEQYF.